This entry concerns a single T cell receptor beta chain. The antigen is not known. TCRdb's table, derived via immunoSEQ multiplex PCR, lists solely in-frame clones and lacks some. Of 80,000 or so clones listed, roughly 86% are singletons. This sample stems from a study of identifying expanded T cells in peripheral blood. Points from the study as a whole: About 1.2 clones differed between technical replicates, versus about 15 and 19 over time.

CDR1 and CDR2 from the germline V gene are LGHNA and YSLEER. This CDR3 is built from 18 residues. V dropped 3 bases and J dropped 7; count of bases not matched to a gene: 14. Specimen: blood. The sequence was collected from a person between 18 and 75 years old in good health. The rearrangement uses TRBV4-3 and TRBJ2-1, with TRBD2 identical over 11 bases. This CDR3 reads CASSQIFKTSGGHNEQFF. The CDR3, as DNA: TGCGCCAGCAGCCAGATTTTTAAAACTAGCGGGGGACATAATGAGCAGTTCTTC.